Below, 5 T cell receptor beta chains from the same sample are listed, as sequenced in a study of early T cells in non-severe SARS-CoV-2 infection. TCRdb analysed the 5' RACE reads with MiXCR anew, one entry per CDR3 protein. Altogether approximately 81,000 distinct CDR3 sequences are present, roughly 13% being singletons, with the ten largest covering around 6%. The specimen sequenced was whole blood. The receptor set was obtained from an adult who was a healthcare worker with PCR-confirmed SARS-CoV-2 infection or an uninfected control (not recorded which).

Notes on this clonotype: A much larger clone lies a single base off, so this may be a read error. The chain joins TRBV18 to TRBJ2-3, with a tentative D call TRBD2 (5 bases). Between the trimmed V and J ends, which lost 5 bases and 2 bases, there was a span of 17 bases. Germline V lookup: CDR1 KGHSH, CDR2 LQKENI. This CDR3 region has 16 residues. CDR3 loop: CASSSLRAGVTDTQYF. The CDR3 coding sequence is TGTGCCAGCTCATCCTTGAGGGCCGGGGTCACAGATACGCAGTATTTT.

This clonotype occurred a few times. J is TRBJ2-1 and V is TRBV24-1; D may be TRBD2 (6 bases). The CDR3 is 13 residues long. Germline CDR1 reads KGHDR; CDR2 reads SFDVKD. Between the trimmed V and J ends, which lost 9 bases and 4 bases, there was a span of 12 bases. The CDR3 DNA sequence: TGTGCCACCCAAGGCAGCGGGTACAATGAGCAGTTCTTC. Its protein is CATQGSGYNEQFF.

DNA for the CDR3: TGTGCCAGCAGCCGTCGACTAGCGGGGGGGCCGAATGAGCAGTTCTTC. Protein product: CASSRRLAGGPNEQFF. The chain has TRBV6-2 or TRBV6-3 and TRBJ2-1; the match to TRBD2 covers 14 bases. The germline gives CDR1 MNHEY, CDR2 SVGEGT. This CDR3 region has 16 residues. V lost 6 bases and J lost 7; bases outside the gene matches: 8.

This clonotype was observed a handful of times. The chain couples TRBV20-1 to TRBJ1-2; possibly TRBD1 for D (6 bases). V lost 3 bases and J 5 bases, leaving 16 bases between the germline ends. CDR3 size: 14 residues. Germline CDR1 and CDR2: DFQATT and SNEGSKA (reference sequence). The CDR3 spells CSASFLSGAYGYTF. CDR3 bases: TGCAGTGCTAGCTTCCTTTCGGGGGCGTATGGCTACACCTTC.

The chain carries TRBV12-3 or TRBV12-4 and TRBJ2-3; D not certain. With 6 bases removed from V and 6 bases from J, the gap between germline ends came to 13 bases. The CDR3 loop spans 13 amino acids. CDR3 nucleotides: TGTGCCAGCAGGCTAGGGCCGATGGATACGCAGTATTTT. Translating it yields CASRLGPMDTQYF.